The 27 T cell receptor beta chains in this list originate from one sample, sequenced in a study of glioma-infiltrating T cells. Using RNA template, CDR3s of TCR alpha and beta were amplified with iRepertoire arm-PCR. TCRdb independently ran MiXCR on the multiplex PCR reads; one entry per CDR3 protein. The repertoire holds around 350,000 distinct CDR3 sequences, with 35% to 45% as singletons. Sequencing input: glioma tissue, nonneoplastic brain tissue, or PBMCs (not recorded which). The receptors come from a human donor with low-grade glioma or glioblastoma, undergoing nonglioma brain surgery, or in good health (not recorded which).

Points on this clonotype: This sequence may be a read error, since a much larger clone differs from it by one base. The chain is built from TRBV27 and TRBJ2-7; a weak D match, TRBD1 (6 bases). The CDR3 sequence is 17 residues long. Germline-derived CDR1 and CDR2 are MNHEY and SMNVEV (reference sequence). Between the trimmed V and J ends, which lost 5 bases and 7 bases, there was a span of 27 bases. CDR3 loop: CASSLTHTGLAYNEQYF. The CDR3 DNA sequence: TGTGCCAGCAGTCTAACCCATACAGGGTTAGCCTACAATGAGCAGTACTTC.

Worth noting for this clonotype: With a much larger clone just one base away, this may be a read error. The V and J genes are TRBV27 and TRBJ1-1; D is unresolved. This CDR3 spans 17 amino acids. V was clipped by 7 bases and J by 3 bases, with 24 bases between them. The germline CDR1 and CDR2 sequences are MNHEY and SMNVEV (reference sequence). The CDR3 spells CASTSRGPAEAYTEAFF. The DNA for the CDR3 is TGTGCCAGCACCTCGCGCGGACCCGCGGAGGCGTACACTGAAGCTTTCTTT.

About this clonotype itself: Germline and junction disagree at one end, which may indicate a read error. The chain carries TRBV4-1 and TRBJ2-7, with D hard to call. From germline, CDR1 is MGHRA and CDR2 YSYEKL. The CDR3 runs to 15 residues. CDR3 amino acids: CARSQEQSLPYEQYF. CDR3 nucleotides: TGCGCCAGAAGCCAAGAGCAGTCCCTCCCCTACGAGCAGTACTTC.

Points on this clonotype: Given a much more abundant clone one base away, this may be a read error. V gene TRBV25-1 combines with J gene TRBJ2-1; D is possibly TRBD1 or TRBD2 (5 bases each). CDR1 and CDR2 from the germline V gene are MGHDK and SYGVNS. The CDR3 length is 15 residues. CDR3 amino acids: CASSETRGSYNGQFF. DNA of the CDR3: TGTGCCAGCAGTGAAACTAGGGGTTCCTACAATGGGCAGTTCTTC.

This rearrangement joins TRBV10-3 to TRBJ2-5, with D perhaps assigned TRBD1 or TRBD2 (5 bases each). V was clipped by 2 bases and J by 5 bases, with 12 bases between them. CDR1 is ENHRY and CDR2 is SYGVKD in the germline V gene. The CDR3 extends over 14 amino acids. CDR3 nucleotide sequence: TGTGCCATCAGTGAGGGACGGGGCTCGGAGACCCAGTACTTC. This translates into CAISEGRGSETQYF.

The V gene is TRBV6-1, the J gene TRBJ1-1; a possible D gene is TRBD1 (5 bases). The V gene lost 6 bases and the J gene lost 6 bases, with 23 bases spanning the gap. The CDR3 length is 16 residues. Germline V CDR1 and CDR2: MNHNS, SASEGT. The CDR3 loop is CASRVEVGAVRSEAFF. The CDR3 bases are TGTGCCAGCAGGGTTGAGGTTGGGGCCGTCCGCTCTGAAGCTTTCTTT.

In this sample, this clonotype turned up once. It may be a read error: a sequence one base away is much more abundant. The chain has TRBV25-1 and TRBJ2-5; 7 bases map to TRBD2. This CDR3 contains 16 residues. Germline lookup yields CDR1 MGHDK and CDR2 SYGVNS. The trim removed 7 bases at V and 3 bases at J, leaving 14 bases unmatched. The CDR3 region has the DNA TGTGCCAGCACCCCTGGGAGGGTATCGGGAGAAGAGACCCAGTACTTC. Amino acid sequence: CASTPGRVSGEETQYF.

This clonotype was seen only a few times. V gene TRBV29-1 combines with J gene TRBJ1-6, with 7 bases that match TRBD1. Germline V gene data show CDR1 as SQVTM and CDR2 as ANQGSEA. The CDR3 is made up of 13 amino acids. V shed 5 bases and J 5 bases; nucleotides not matched to a gene: 3. Here the CDR3 DNA reads TGCAGCGTTAGAGGACAGGATAATTCACCCCTCCACTTT. It encodes CSVRGQDNSPLHF.

This clonotype came up many times. The chain has TRBV27 and TRBJ2-3, with 7 bases identical to TRBD2. The CDR3 length is 13 residues. CDR1 MNHEY and CDR2 SMNVEV come from the germline V gene (reference sequence). Trimming at V came to 10 bases and at J to 6 bases, leaving 10 bases not matched to a gene. CDR3 sequence (DNA): TGTGCCACCAAGGGACTACCTGGGGATACGCAGTATTTT. Its protein is CATKGLPGDTQYF.

Points on this clonotype: A much larger clone differs by one base, so this may be a read error. This sequence joins TRBV28 and TRBJ2-7; 8 bases are shared with TRBD1. The CDR3 spans 15 residues. The germline gives CDR1 MDHEN, CDR2 SYDVKM. Losses at the gene ends were 3 bases for V and 3 bases for J; bases not matched to a gene: 7. The CDR3 reads CASSLRQGTGYEQYF. For the CDR3, the DNA is TGTGCCAGCAGTTTGCGACAGGGGACCGGCTACGAGCAGTACTTC.

The rearrangement links TRBV7-2 to TRBJ2-7; tentatively, D is TRBD1 or TRBD2 (5 bases each). The CDR3 extends over 15 amino acids. V dropped 5 bases and J dropped 7 bases, with 21 bases sitting between them. Looked up from germline, CDR1 is SGHTA and CDR2 is FQGNSA. The CDR3 protein is CASSPSGTELGEQYF. The DNA for the CDR3 is TGTGCCAGCAGCCCGTCTGGGACGGAGTTGGGAGAGCAGTACTTC.

In its sample, this clonotype was seen many times. V gene TRBV27 combines with J gene TRBJ2-3; TRBD2 is a possible D gene (5 bases). This CDR3 has 13 amino acids. The V gene's germline CDR1 is MNHEY and CDR2 SMNVEV (reference sequence). Trimming took 11 bases from V and 6 from J, leaving 18 bases between them. For the CDR3, the DNA is TGTGCCGACTGGACTGCGGCACATGATACGCAGTATTTT. Translating gives CADWTAAHDTQYF.

The V and J genes are TRBV12-3 or TRBV12-4 and TRBJ2-3, with 10 bases aligning to TRBD1. The CDR3 consists of 15 residues. V shed 5 bases, J shed 3 bases, and the junction held 5 bases outside the gene matches. In DNA form, the CDR3 reads TGTGCCAGCAGTCTAATGGGACAGGGGACAGATACGCAGTATTTT. Translation: CASSLMGQGTDTQYF.

Details on this clonotype: Since a much larger clone is just one base distant, this may be a read error. This rearrangement joins TRBV28 to TRBJ2-1; D remains ambiguous. Germline V gene sequence: CDR1 MDHEN, CDR2 SYDVKM. V was trimmed by 1 base and J by 4 bases, leaving 11 bases between them. The CDR3 sequence is 15 residues long. The CDR3 loop reads CASSLLARVYNEQFF. The CDR3 DNA sequence: TGTGCCAGCAGTTTATTGGCCCGTGTTTACAATGAGCAGTTCTTC.

Only a few counts were recorded for this clonotype. The chain recombines TRBV7-3 with TRBJ2-1; TRBD2 matches at 14 bases. The V segment lost 4 bases and the J segment 0 bases; nucleotides outside the gene matches: 20. The CDR3 spans 23 residues. Germline V gene sequence: CDR1 SGHTA, CDR2 FQGTGA. This CDR3 reads CASSSPGFGTSGSSQSSYNEQFF. The DNA of the CDR3 is TGTGCCAGCAGCTCCCCGGGTTTCGGGACTAGCGGGAGCTCCCAGAGCTCCTACAATGAGCAGTTCTTC.

Note on this clonotype: This may stem from a read error, because a much larger clone lies one nucleotide away. The chain uses TRBV6-1 and TRBJ2-1, with TRBD2 identical over 8 bases. CDR1 and CDR2 from the germline V gene are MNHNS and SASEGT. The CDR3 totals 13 residues. The junction had 13 bases not matched to a gene; V was cut back by 10 bases and J by 11 bases. The CDR3, as DNA: TGTGCCACCGCCCGGGGGGGGAGCCATAAGCAGTTCTTC. Protein product: CATARGGSHKQFF.

This clonotype was picked up one time. Here the CDR3 DNA reads TGTGCCAGCAGCCGGGCCCCCCGGGGCGGCCACACCTTC. As protein: CASSRAPRGGHTF. V gene TRBV7-2 combines with J gene TRBJ1-2; D is perhaps TRBD1 (5 bases). This CDR3 has 13 amino acids. Germline assignment: CDR1 SGHTA and CDR2 FQGNSA. Trimming took off 5 bases at V and 12 bases at J, with 19 bases between the two ends.

The gene calls are TRBV6-2 or TRBV6-3 and TRBJ2-7; 13 nucleotides line up with TRBD2. V shed 8 bases, J shed 5 bases, and the junction held 6 bases outside the gene matches. The length of the CDR3 is 14 residues. The germline CDR1 and CDR2 sequences are MNHEY and SVGEGT. CDR3 in DNA: TGTGCCAGCGTCGGGACTAGCGGGATCGACGAGCAGTACTTC. Amino acids: CASVGTSGIDEQYF.

In this sample, this clonotype turned up many times. The rearrangement links TRBV28 to TRBJ2-1; D is unclear. The V end lost 2 bases, the J end lost 6 bases, and 2 bases lay between the germline ends. The CDR3 loop spans 11 amino acids. Germline CDR1 MDHEN, CDR2 SYDVKM. The CDR3 nucleotides read TGTGCCAGCAGTTTAATCAATGAGCAGTTCTTC. The encoded protein is CASSLINEQFF.

J is TRBJ2-7 and V is TRBV5-1; D might be TRBD1 (5 bases). Trimming took 4 bases from V and 6 from J, leaving 20 bases between them. The CDR3 loop spans 15 amino acids. CDR1 is SGHRS and CDR2 is YFSETQ in the germline V gene. CDR3 DNA sequence: TGCGCCAGCAGCCCATCCGCTGTTGCAGGGTCCGAGCAGTACTTC. As protein: CASSPSAVAGSEQYF.

With respect to this clonotype: One junction end does not reproduce the germline sequence, and a read error may be involved. The CDR3 loop is CASSVAFSTEASF. In nucleotides, the CDR3 is TGTGCCAGCAGCGTAGCCTTTTCCACTGAAGCTTCCTTT. The chain employs TRBV28 and TRBJ1-1; D remains unclear. In germline, CDR1 is MDHEN, CDR2 SYDVKM. The CDR3 length is 13 residues.

This clonotype appeared a few times. The rearrangement joins TRBV2 to TRBJ1-1; D not resolved. This CDR3 spans 15 amino acids. V lost 1 base, J lost 5 bases, and 14 bases lay in between. Germline loops: CDR1 SNHLY, CDR2 FYNNEI. CDR3 amino acids: CASSEGGPEGTEAFF. DNA for the CDR3: TGTGCCAGCAGTGAAGGAGGCCCCGAAGGGACTGAAGCTTTCTTT.

On this clonotype: This may stem from a read error, because a much larger clone lies one nucleotide away. In DNA, the CDR3 is TGTGCCAGCAGCTACCAGGCCCGGCGGGACGGAAAAAATGAGCAGTTCTTC. The encoded protein is CASSYQARRDGKNEQFF. This chain connects TRBV6-1 to TRBJ2-1; weak D call: TRBD2 (6 bases). The CDR3 is made up of 17 amino acids. The germline V gene has CDR1 MNHNS and CDR2 SASEGT. Trimming shortened V by 6 bases and J by 7 bases, and 25 bases separated the two germline ends.

Of note for this clonotype: At one boundary the junction diverges from the germline segment, which might be a read error. The rearrangement links TRBV12-3 or TRBV12-4 to TRBJ1-5; unclear D gene. This CDR3 spans 15 amino acids. CDR3 residues: CASTPDGVNNQPQHF. CDR3 in DNA: TGTGCCAGCACCCCCGACGGGGTGAACAATCAACCCCAGCATTTT.

About this clonotype: Since a much larger clone is just one base distant, this may be a read error. The CDR3 carries no conserved terminal phenylalanine or tryptophan, so it likely arises from a read error. This chain uses TRBV6-2 or TRBV6-3 with TRBJ1-2; 7 bases line up with TRBD1. The CDR3 sequence is 13 residues long. Germline CDR1 is MNHEY and CDR2 is SVGEGT. Unmatched junction bases numbered 4, after V lost 5 bases and J lost 4 bases. CDR3: CASSNRGSYGYTL. CDR3 bases: TGTGCCAGCAGTAACAGGGGTAGCTATGGCTACACCTTG.

This clonotype was counted between two and nine times. This chain uses TRBV20-1 with TRBJ1-1; D is perhaps TRBD1 (6 bases). The V end lost 5 bases, the J end lost 1 base, and 20 bases lay between the germline ends. CDR1 and CDR2 (germline): DFQATT, SNEGSKA (reference sequence). The CDR3 spans 16 residues. The CDR3 coding sequence is TGCAGTGCTTCCAGAGGGGGGCTTGCTTGGAACACTGAAGCTTTCTTT. Amino acids: CSASRGGLAWNTEAFF.

The J gene is TRBJ1-4, the V gene TRBV7-2; D unresolved. Between the trimmed V and J ends, which lost 5 bases and 6 bases, there was a span of 13 bases. This CDR3 is built from 14 residues. CDR1 is SGHTA, CDR2 FQGNSA, per germline. The CDR3, as DNA: TGTGCCAGCAGCCCCGGCCTCGGGGATGAAAAACTGTTTTTT. It specifies CASSPGLGDEKLFF.